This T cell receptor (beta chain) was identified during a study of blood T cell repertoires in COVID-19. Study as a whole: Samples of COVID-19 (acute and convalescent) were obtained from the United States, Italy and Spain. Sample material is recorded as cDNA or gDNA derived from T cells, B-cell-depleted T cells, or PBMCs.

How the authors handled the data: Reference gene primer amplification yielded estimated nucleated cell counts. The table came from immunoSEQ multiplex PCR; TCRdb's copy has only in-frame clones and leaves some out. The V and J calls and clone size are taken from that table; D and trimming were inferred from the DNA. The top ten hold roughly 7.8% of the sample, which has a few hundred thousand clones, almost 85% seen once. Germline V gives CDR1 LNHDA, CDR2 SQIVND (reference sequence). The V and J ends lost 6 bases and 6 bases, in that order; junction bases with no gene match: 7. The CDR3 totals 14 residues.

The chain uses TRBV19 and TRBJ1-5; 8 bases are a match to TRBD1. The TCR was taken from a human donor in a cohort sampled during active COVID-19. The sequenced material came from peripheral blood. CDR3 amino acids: CASSPRDRRQPQHF. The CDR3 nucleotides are TGTGCCAGTAGCCCACGGGACAGGCGTCAGCCCCAGCATTTT.